The 29 T cell receptor beta chains below were found in one sample sequenced in a study of T cell responses to AZD1222 COVID-19 vaccine. Only in-frame clones appear in the TCRdb table, and some are missing; sequencing was by immunoSEQ multiplex PCR. The profile covers around 130,000 clones, with 75% to 95% appearing a single time and roughly 2% taken by the ten largest. The sequenced sample was peripheral blood, obtained 28 days after the second AZD1222 dose. The source of these receptors is an adult who received the AZD1222 COVID-19 vaccine.

The chain has TRBV5-1 and TRBJ2-5; the match to TRBD2 covers 16 bases. This CDR3 is built from 21 residues. Germline values: CDR1 SGHRS, CDR2 YFSETQ. V lost 4 bases, J lost 5 bases, and 20 bases stayed unmatched. The CDR3 DNA is TGCGCCAGCAGCCCAGGATCCGGGACTAGCGGGAGGGCCCATTTGATGGAGACCCAGTACTTC. The encoded protein is CASSPGSGTSGRAHLMETQYF.

The CDR3 DNA follows: TGTGCCAGCAGTGTCGGGGGTAGCGGGAACCTAGAGACCCAGTACTTC. It yields the protein CASSVGGSGNLETQYF. This sequence joins TRBV2 and TRBJ2-5, with TRBD2 identical over 8 bases. CDR3 length: 16 residues. The germline gives CDR1 SNHLY, CDR2 FYNNEI. After removal of 4 bases from V and 4 bases from J, the junction contained 11 bases not matched to a gene.

The CDR3 protein is CASTLGRTGDQPQHF. CDR3 coding DNA: TGTGCCAGTACCCTAGGCAGGACAGGGGATCAGCCCCAGCATTTT. The chain uses TRBV19 and TRBJ1-5; 9 nucleotides line up with TRBD1. From germline, CDR1 is LNHDA and CDR2 SQIVND (reference sequence). CDR3 length: 15 residues. V trimming: 7 bases; J trimming: 5 bases; junction bases outside the gene matches: 9.

This clone occurred once. The rearrangement links TRBV5-8 to TRBJ1-4, with D possibly matching TRBD1 (6 bases). V lost 5 bases to trimming and J lost 11 bases, with 13 bases between them. This CDR3 is 12 amino acids long. CDR1 SGHTS and CDR2 YDEGEE come from the germline V gene. As DNA, the CDR3 is TGTGCCAGCAGGGCACAGGGCCCGAAACTGTTTTTT. Translated: CASRAQGPKLFF.

The chain recombines TRBV30 with TRBJ1-5, with D unclear. CDR1 and CDR2 (germline): GTSNPN, SVGIG (reference sequence). CDR3 size: 13 residues. Between the trimmed V and J ends, which lost 0 bases and 7 bases, there was a span of 10 bases. The CDR3 region has the DNA TGTGCCTGGAGTGTTAGGTCAGAACAGCCCCAGCATTTT. Translated, it gives CAWSVRSEQPQHF.

The gene calls are TRBV6-5 and TRBJ1-2; D possibly corresponds to TRBD1 (5 bases). The CDR3 has 12 residues. Looked up from germline, CDR1 is MNHEY and CDR2 is SVGAGI. Trimming took 4 bases from V and 7 from J, leaving 10 bases between them. The CDR3 nucleotides read TGTGCCAGCAGTTCAGGGATTAGTGGCTACACCTTC. Its translation: CASSSGISGYTF.

The V and J genes are TRBV2 and TRBJ2-3; D is possibly TRBD1 or TRBD2 (5 bases each). Per the germline V gene, CDR1 is SNHLY and CDR2 is FYNNEI. The ends were cut back, 6 bases at V and 2 bases at J, with 9 bases in the middle. The CDR3 spans 13 residues. CDR3 DNA sequence: TGTGCCAGCAGCCGGGACCTCACAGATACGCAGTATTTT. It is translated as CASSRDLTDTQYF. The full variable domain, with the rest looked up from reference TRBV2 and TRBJ2-3, is EPEVTQTPSHQVTQMGQEVILRCVPISNHLYFYWYRQILGQKVEFLVSFYNNEISEKSEIFDDQFSVERPDGSNFTLKIRSTKLEDSAMYFCASSRDLTDTQYFGPGTRLTVL.

The chain recombines TRBV16 with TRBJ1-1; possibly TRBD1 for D (5 bases). V was cut by 4 bases and J by 3 bases, with 9 bases left in between. The CDR3 has 13 amino acids. Germline V gene sequence: CDR1 KGHSY, CDR2 FQNENV. The chain's CDR3 is CASSPRGDTEAFF. DNA for the CDR3: TGTGCCAGCAGCCCCCGGGGGGACACTGAAGCTTTCTTT.

The chain has TRBV30 and TRBJ1-1, with a possible D match to TRBD1 (6 bases). This CDR3 has 14 amino acids. Germline V gives CDR1 GTSNPN, CDR2 SVGIG (reference sequence). The V gene lost 3 bases and the J gene lost 14 bases, with 25 bases spanning the gap. This CDR3 is CAWSATGLTLTVFF. As DNA, the CDR3 is TGTGCCTGGAGCGCGACAGGCCTAACCTTGACGGTCTTCTTT.

The chain has TRBV7-3 and TRBJ1-1; 8 bases align to TRBD1. V shed 4 bases and J 7 bases; nucleotides not matched to a gene: 5. CDR3 length equals 13 residues. CDR1 and CDR2 from the germline V gene are SGHTA and FQGTGA. CDR3 amino acids: CASSSRQGSEAFF. CDR3 DNA: TGTGCCAGCAGCTCTCGACAGGGGAGTGAAGCTTTCTTT.

The chain uses TRBV2 and TRBJ1-6; D is ambiguous. The CDR3 is 11 amino acids. The germline V gene has CDR1 SNHLY and CDR2 FYNNEI. The V end was cut by 1 base, the J end by 10 bases, with 2 bases between. CDR3 region: CASSEESPLHF. The CDR3 nucleotides are TGTGCCAGCAGTGAAGAGTCACCCCTCCACTTT.

V and J are TRBV29-1 and TRBJ1-2; TRBD1 might be the D (5 bases). The CDR3 extends over 15 amino acids. Deletions cut 6 bases from V and 0 bases from J, with 17 bases between. Germline values: CDR1 SQVTM, CDR2 ANQGSEA. The CDR3 DNA reads TGCAGCGTACTGGAACCCGGGGGTTCTAACTATGGCTACACCTTC. Amino acid sequence: CSVLEPGGSNYGYTF.

The rearrangement joins TRBV30 to TRBJ1-5, with D possibly being TRBD1 (5 bases). Germline V gene sequence: CDR1 GTSNPN, CDR2 SVGIG (reference sequence). CDR3 length: 14 residues. Trimming stripped 2 bases from V and 2 bases from J, with 10 bases between. CDR3 DNA sequence: TGTGCCTGGAGTACTGGGACTCGCAATCAGCCCCAGCATTTT. The encoded protein is CAWSTGTRNQPQHF. Based on the CDR3 plus reference TRBV30 and TRBJ1-5, the full variable domain is SQTIHQWPATLVQPVGSPLSLECTVEGTSNPNLYWYRQAAGRGLQLLFYSVGIGQISSEVPQNLSASRPQDRQFILSSKKLLLSDSGFYLCAWSTGTRNQPQHFGDGTRLSIL.

The chain recombines TRBV11-2 with TRBJ1-1; D call uncertain. Germline V gene sequence: CDR1 SGHAT, CDR2 FQNNGV. The V end lost 6 bases, the J end lost 5 bases, and 19 bases lay between the germline ends. The CDR3 totals 15 residues. In DNA, the CDR3 is TGTGCCAGCAGTCTTTTAAATGAGAGAGGAACTGAAGCTTTCTTT. The encoded protein is CASSLLNERGTEAFF.

This clone was counted a single time. J is TRBJ2-7 and V is TRBV19; TRBD1 aligns across 9 bases. This CDR3 contains 14 residues. Per the germline V gene, CDR1 is LNHDA and CDR2 is SQIVND (reference sequence). With V trimmed by 4 bases and J by 6 bases, 7 bases remained unmatched. CDR3 coding DNA: TGTGCCAGTAGTAGCGGACAGGGGTTGGGCGAGCAGTACTTC. This codes for CASSSGQGLGEQYF.

The chain joins TRBV6-5 to TRBJ2-7; 13 nucleotides align to TRBD2. V shed 6 bases and J 3 bases; nucleotides not matched to a gene: 5. The CDR3 runs to 15 residues. The germline V gene encodes CDR1 MNHEY and CDR2 SVGAGI. CDR3 protein: CASRPTSGRNYEQYV. The CDR3, as DNA: TGTGCCAGCAGGCCGACTAGCGGGAGGAACTACGAGCAGTACGTC.

This rearrangement joins TRBV7-9 to TRBJ2-2; D unclear. The CDR3 covers 13 residues. Trimming stripped 3 bases from V and 8 bases from J, with 10 bases between. Germline lookup yields CDR1 SEHNR and CDR2 FQNEAQ (reference sequence). The CDR3 sequence: CASSFGYPGELFF. DNA of the CDR3: TGTGCCAGCAGCTTTGGATACCCAGGGGAGCTGTTTTTT.

The V and J genes are TRBV11-2 and TRBJ1-2, with 7 bases fitting TRBD1. This CDR3 spans 14 amino acids. Per the germline V gene, CDR1 is SGHAT and CDR2 is FQNNGV. With V trimmed by 3 bases and J by 5 bases, 6 bases remained unmatched. CDR3 in DNA: TGTGCCAGCAGCTTGACCGGGACAGAATATGGCTACACCTTC. Amino acid sequence: CASSLTGTEYGYTF.

The chain joins TRBV7-9 to TRBJ1-6; 7 bases map to TRBD1. V shed 4 bases, J shed 6 bases, and the junction held 6 bases outside the gene matches. The germline gives CDR1 SEHNR, CDR2 FQNEAQ (reference sequence). The CDR3 has 15 residues. In DNA form, the CDR3 reads TGTGCCAGCAGCTCGCCGGGACAGATTAATTCACCCCTCCACTTT. It specifies CASSSPGQINSPLHF.

CDR3 in DNA: TGTGCCAGCAGCCAGACAGGGTGGGGATACAATGAGCAGTTCTTC. It yields the protein CASSQTGWGYNEQFF. J is TRBJ2-1 and V is TRBV5-4, with TRBD1 matching 7 bases. Germline loops: CDR1 SGHNT, CDR2 YYREEE (reference sequence). Trimming at V came to 4 bases and at J to 4 bases, leaving 8 bases not matched to a gene. This CDR3 is 15 amino acids long.

The chain carries TRBV6-6 and TRBJ2-5, with 7 bases matching TRBD2. Germline V gene data show CDR1 as MNHNY and CDR2 as SVGAGI (reference sequence). The junction had 4 bases not matched to a gene; V was cut back by 1 base and J by 2 bases. This CDR3 contains 15 residues. CDR3: CASSYWLAEQETQYF. The CDR3, as DNA: TGTGCCAGCAGTTACTGGCTAGCGGAGCAAGAGACCCAGTACTTC.

This clone has only one observation. This chain links TRBV12-3 or TRBV12-4 with TRBJ1-6, with a weak D call TRBD1 (5 bases). Trimming shortened V by 3 bases and J by 8 bases, and 8 bases separated the two germline ends. The CDR3 is made up of 13 amino acids. The CDR3 nucleotides read TGTGCCAGCAGTTTCAGGGAGGATTCACCCCTCCACTTT. It codes for CASSFREDSPLHF.

The genes are TRBV15 and TRBJ2-3, with 11 bases aligning to TRBD2. Germline assignment: CDR1 LNHNV and CDR2 YYDKDF (reference sequence). The CDR3 contains 17 residues. Trimming cost V 1 base and J 2 bases; bases outside gene matches: 5. The CDR3 protein is CATSRVPTSGDTDTQYF. The CDR3 DNA reads as TGTGCCACCAGCAGAGTTCCGACTAGCGGGGACACAGATACGCAGTATTTT.

V gene TRBV7-2 combines with J gene TRBJ2-1; 9 bases map to TRBD2. From germline, CDR1 is SGHTA and CDR2 FQGNSA. Germline trimming cut 5 bases from V and 0 bases from J; bases unmatched to any gene: 8. The length of the CDR3 is 17 residues. The CDR3 DNA reads as TGTGCCAGCAGCCTTTTAGCGGGGGTGAGCTCCTACAATGAGCAGTTCTTC. This sequence encodes CASSLLAGVSSYNEQFF.

This clone showed up just once. The chain is built from TRBV5-4 and TRBJ1-3; D uncertain. The V and J ends lost 0 bases and 0 bases respectively, with 7 bases between them. The germline CDR1 and CDR2 sequences are SGHNT and YYREEE (reference sequence). The CDR3 spans 15 residues. The CDR3 is CASSLDVFSGNTIYF. CDR3 DNA: TGTGCCAGCAGCTTGGATGTCTTCTCTGGAAACACCATATATTTT.

This chain connects TRBV5-4 to TRBJ1-1, with D possibly being TRBD1 (5 bases). The germline gives CDR1 SGHNT, CDR2 YYREEE (reference sequence). The CDR3 totals 13 residues. V was cut by 4 bases and J by 3 bases, with 10 bases left in between. CDR3 bases: TGTGCCAGCAGCCGCTGGGGGTACACTGAAGCTTTCTTT. It translates to CASSRWGYTEAFF.

The chain couples TRBV6-1 to TRBJ1-2; D uncertain. V lost 3 bases and J lost 8, with 13 bases in between. The germline V gene has CDR1 MNHNS and CDR2 SASEGT. This CDR3 comprises 13 residues. The CDR3, as DNA: TGTGCCAGCAGTGATGCCTCTTGGTTAGGCTACACCTTC. Protein sequence: CASSDASWLGYTF.

This chain joins TRBV7-9 and TRBJ2-1; 9 positions agree with TRBD2. Germline CDR1 SEHNR, CDR2 FQNEAQ (reference sequence). The junction had 8 bases not matched to a gene; V was cut back by 5 bases and J by 6 bases. This CDR3 has 15 residues. Here the CDR3 DNA reads TGTGCCAGCAGCCCAAGGGGACTAGCCCCCAATGAGCAGTTCTTC. Protein sequence: CASSPRGLAPNEQFF.

The chain joins TRBV6-2 or TRBV6-3 to TRBJ2-1; weak D call: TRBD2 (6 bases). V gave up 8 bases and J gave up 0 bases, with 23 bases separating them. The CDR3 totals 18 residues. From germline, CDR1 is MNHEY and CDR2 SVGEGT. CDR3 sequence reads: CASCFRDSGTASYNEQFF. CDR3 bases: TGTGCCAGCTGTTTTCGCGACTCCGGGACTGCCTCCTACAATGAGCAGTTCTTC.